These T cell receptor beta chains were read from a single sample in a study of T cells after yellow fever vaccination. MiXCR, applied by TCRdb to the 5' RACE reads, yields one record per CDR3 protein. This sample has 250,000 to 400,000 distinct CDR3 sequences; around 4.5% occur once, and the top ten carry approximately 19%. The specimen was PBMCs, collected 15 days after the yellow fever booster vaccination. The receptors come from a man aged 18 to 29 who received the YFV17D yellow fever vaccine. Each CDR3 is given with its conserved first and last residue. A D gene is named only where the DNA matches it firmly. Size is stated for part of the rows, as once, few or many counts, or as a class when the clone is expanded.

clone_size cdr3_length j_call v_call d_call cdr3_nt cdr3_aa
few 16 TRBJ1-5 TRBV4-2 . TGTGCCAGCAGCCAAGATACTGGACAGTACAATCAGCCCCAGCATTTT CASSQDTGQYNQPQHF
many 13 TRBJ1-6 TRBV6-6 . TGTGCCAGCGGTCATAACGGGGGAGGGACCCTCCACTTT CASGHNGGGTLHF
few 14 TRBJ1-2 TRBV6-2/TRBV6-3 . TGTGCCAGCAGTTACGAGAGGACAAGAGATGGCTACACCTTC CASSYERTRDGYTF
few 15 TRBJ2-2 TRBV24-1 TRBD2 TGTGCCACCAGTGATCCGGGGGGAGGGACCGGGGAGCTGTTTTTT CATSDPGGGTGELFF
. 13 TRBJ1-3 TRBV24-1 TRBD1 TGTGCCACCAGTGGACAGGGTGGAAACACCATATATTTT CATSGQGGNTIYF
many 17 TRBJ1-4 TRBV10-3 TRBD1 TGTGCCATCAGTGGGACCCGGGACAGTTATGGTAATGAAAAACTGTTTTTT CAISGTRDSYGNEKLFF
many 15 TRBJ2-3 TRBV7-2 . TGTGCCAGCAGCTCCCCCCCCATAGGCACAGATACGCAGTATTTT CASSSPPIGTDTQYF
. 15 TRBJ2-1 TRBV5-1 . TGCGCCAGCAGCGCTGACTTGGGCTCCTACAATGAGCAGTTCTTC CASSADLGSYNEQFF
. 14 TRBJ1-1 TRBV2 . TGTGCCAGCAGTGAAGCGCTTGGGAACACTGAAGCTTTCTTT CASSEALGNTEAFF
many 15 TRBJ2-2 TRBV7-6 TRBD1 TGTGCCAGCAGCCCAGGGGGCGCGAACACCGGGGAGCTGTTTTTT CASSPGGANTGELFF
many 10 TRBJ2-1 TRBV11-2 . TGTGCCAGCAGCCGACTTGAGCAGTTCTTC CASSRLEQFF
many 16 TRBJ2-5 TRBV6-5 . TGTGCCAGCAGTAATCGGGACACCCTTGGTAGAAAGACCCAGTACTTC CASSNRDTLGRKTQYF
. 15 TRBJ2-1 TRBV14 TRBD2 TGTGCCAGCAGCCAGTTAGCGGGTCTCTACAATGAGCAGTTCTTC CASSQLAGLYNEQFF
few 17 TRBJ2-2 TRBV7-2 . TGTGCCAGCAGCTTAGGGGCAGGACCTATGAACACCGGGGAGCTGTTTTTT CASSLGAGPMNTGELFF
few 16 TRBJ1-1 TRBV9 . TGTGCCAGCAGCGTTCCCCCCCCGGGGGGTGACGCTGAAGCTTTCTTT CASSVPPPGGDAEAFF
few 11 TRBJ1-1 TRBV27 . TGTGCCAGCAAATTGGGCACTGAAGCTTTCTTT CASKLGTEAFF
. 14 TRBJ2-3 TRBV12-3/TRBV12-4 . TGTGCCAGCGGACCCTGGACCCGCACAGATACGCAGTATTTT CASGPWTRTDTQYF
many 13 TRBJ2-3 TRBV20-1 . TGCAGTGCCAGGGAAGCGAGCACAGATACGCAGTATTTT CSAREASTDTQYF
. 14 TRBJ1-2 TRBV18 . TGTGCCAGCTCAGTCAGGGGATTGAGATATGGCTACACCTTC CASSVRGLRYGYTF
few 14 TRBJ2-7 TRBV20-1 TRBD1 TGCAGTGCTAGAGTAGGGACAGTCTCCTACGAGCAGTACTTC CSARVGTVSYEQYF
many 13 TRBJ1-1 TRBV7-9 . TGTGCCAGCAGCGAAGGTGGCTCCAGTGAAGCTTTCTTT CASSEGGSSEAFF
few 16 TRBJ1-1 TRBV14 . TGTGCCAGCAGCCTACCGGAGAATATGCTGAACACTGAAGCTTTCTTT CASSLPENMLNTEAFF
. 14 TRBJ1-4 TRBV20-1 TRBD1 TGCAGTGCTAGAAGCGGGACAGGGGGAGAAAAACTGTTTTTT CSARSGTGGEKLFF
. 16 TRBJ2-5 TRBV7-2 . TGTGCCAGCAGCTTCCAGTCTAGCGTCCCCCAAGAGACCCAGTACTTC CASSFQSSVPQETQYF
many 14 TRBJ2-7 TRBV7-2 TRBD1 TGTGCCAGCAGCTTAGAGTCAGGGGGCGGCGAGCAGTACTTC CASSLESGGGEQYF